A selection of T cell receptor beta chains follows, all from one sample in a study of early T cells in non-severe SARS-CoV-2 infection. TCRdb itself ran the 5' RACE reads through MiXCR, one entry per CDR3 protein. The table lists roughly 100,000 distinct CDR3 sequences, under 15% of them singletons. The sequencing input was whole blood. These receptors came from an adult who was a healthcare worker with PCR-confirmed SARS-CoV-2 infection or an uninfected control (not recorded which). Each CDR3 is given with its conserved first and last residue. The order of the fields is J gene, V gene, D gene, clone size, CDR3 protein, CDR3 DNA. The D gene is left open where the match is weak. Part of the rows lack a size; the others show once, few, many or a class for expanded clones.

TRBJ1-6	TRBV19	NA	many	CASSNLGGNSPLHF	TGTGCCAGTAGTAACCTCGGAGGGAATTCACCCCTCCACTTT
TRBJ2-7	TRBV7-2	TRBD1	many	CASSPPGQGGYEQYF	TGTGCCAGCAGCCCGCCGGGACAGGGGGGATACGAGCAGTACTTC
TRBJ2-7	TRBV20-1	NA	many	CSATTGTYEQYF	TGCAGTGCTACAACAGGGACCTACGAGCAGTACTTC
TRBJ2-3	TRBV7-2	NA	many	CASSPKTSTDTQYF	TGTGCCAGCAGCCCGAAGACTAGCACAGATACGCAGTATTTT
TRBJ2-2	TRBV18	NA	few	CASSPSPARDAGELFF	TGTGCCAGCTCACCATCACCAGCCCGGGACGCCGGGGAGCTGTTTTTT
TRBJ1-4	TRBV5-1	NA	few	CASRYSATNEKLFF	TGCGCCAGCCGTTACTCCGCAACTAATGAAAAACTGTTTTTT
TRBJ2-1	TRBV18	TRBD2	many	CASSPFTSGGSEQFF	TGTGCCAGCTCACCGTTTACTAGCGGGGGATCTGAGCAGTTCTTC
TRBJ1-1	TRBV18	TRBD1	many	CASSPPGQRNTEAFF	TGTGCCAGCTCACCACCGGGACAGCGGAACACTGAAGCTTTCTTT
TRBJ1-5	TRBV6-1	NA	few	CASSAVRLDQPQHF	TGTGCCAGCAGTGCCGTCCGCTTAGATCAGCCCCAGCATTTT
TRBJ2-7	TRBV12-3/TRBV12-4	TRBD2	NA	CASGGLAGYEQYF	TGTGCCAGCGGGGGACTAGCGGGGTACGAGCAGTACTTC
TRBJ2-3	TRBV20-1	TRBD1	few	CSARDSSTDTQYF	TGCAGTGCTCGGGACAGTAGCACAGATACGCAGTATTTT
TRBJ1-4	TRBV6-5	TRBD1	NA	CASSYGTGGWGEKLFF	TGTGCCAGCAGTTACGGAACAGGGGGCTGGGGTGAAAAACTGTTTTTT
TRBJ1-2	TRBV3-1	TRBD1	NA	CASGRGREMNGYTF	TGTGCCAGCGGAAGGGGGCGTGAGATGAATGGCTACACCTTC
TRBJ2-3	TRBV6-2/TRBV6-3	TRBD2	many	CASSRTSGGAVQYF	TGTGCCAGCAGTCGGACTAGCGGGGGGGCGGTCCAGTATTTT
TRBJ1-1	TRBV29-1	NA	few	CSVVGGTEAFF	TGCAGCGTAGTGGGGGGGACTGAAGCTTTCTTT
TRBJ2-1	TRBV11-2	TRBD1	NA	CASSSPTGTDSYNEQFF	TGTGCCAGCAGCTCACCGACCGGGACAGACTCCTACAATGAGCAGTTCTTC
TRBJ1-6	TRBV7-8	NA	few	CASSLVRGSNSPLHF	TGTGCCAGCAGCTTAGTGAGGGGAAGCAATTCACCCCTCCACTTT
TRBJ2-4	TRBV29-1	NA	many	CSGRPQGQNIQYF	TGCAGCGGCCGCCCCCAGGGCCAAAACATTCAGTACTTC
TRBJ2-3	TRBV6-1	TRBD1	many	CASSIQTGASTDTQYF	TGTGCCAGCAGTATCCAAACAGGGGCCTCCACAGATACGCAGTATTTT
TRBJ2-1	TRBV5-1	TRBD2	NA	CASSFAGGNYNEQFF	TGCGCCAGCAGCTTCGCGGGGGGAAATTACAATGAGCAGTTCTTC
TRBJ2-2	TRBV12-3/TRBV12-4	TRBD2	few	CASSVMTSGGVNTGELFF	TGTGCCAGCAGTGTAATGACTAGCGGGGGGGTTAACACCGGGGAGCTGTTTTTT
TRBJ1-1	TRBV4-2	NA	few	CASSQDQPRGEAFF	TGTGCCAGCAGCCAAGATCAACCCCGAGGTGAAGCTTTCTTT
TRBJ2-5	TRBV19	TRBD2	many	CASSIGTSRVQETQYF	TGTGCCAGTAGTATAGGGACTAGCAGGGTCCAAGAGACCCAGTACTTC
TRBJ2-7	TRBV6-6	TRBD1	many	CASQTGSGYEQYF	TGTGCCAGCCAGACAGGGTCGGGCTACGAGCAGTACTTC
TRBJ1-1	TRBV29-1	TRBD1	NA	CSSQGTGGLDTEAFF	TGCAGCTCCCAAGGAACAGGGGGCTTGGACACTGAAGCTTTCTTT
TRBJ1-5	TRBV6-6	TRBD1	NA	CASSYSDRASPQPQHF	TGTGCCAGCAGTTACTCGGACAGGGCCTCCCCACAGCCCCAGCATTTT
TRBJ2-7	TRBV2	NA	many	CASSGGLGREQYF	TGTGCCAGCAGTGGAGGCCTAGGTCGCGAGCAGTACTTC
TRBJ2-1	TRBV28	NA	few	CASSLGVTYNEQFF	TGTGCCAGCAGCTTAGGGGTTACCTACAATGAGCAGTTCTTC
TRBJ2-7	TRBV20-1	TRBD1	many	CSARDYRGGPEQYF	TGCAGTGCTAGAGACTACAGGGGTGGGCCCGAGCAGTACTTC
TRBJ2-7	TRBV6-6	NA	few	CASSYSIVGTRREQYF	TGTGCCAGCAGTTACTCGATCGTGGGGACGCGGCGCGAGCAGTACTTC
TRBJ2-3	TRBV7-6	TRBD2	NA	CVSSFLPTSGGGTDTQYF	TGTGTCAGCAGCTTTCTCCCAACTAGCGGGGGGGGCACAGATACGCAGTATTTT
TRBJ2-1	TRBV6-5	TRBD1	few	CASSYKGAPYNEQFF	TGTGCCAGCAGTTACAAGGGGGCACCCTACAATGAGCAGTTCTTC
TRBJ2-6	TRBV3-1	NA	many	CASTNRAGANVLTF	TGTGCCAGCACTAACAGGGCTGGGGCCAATGTCCTGACTTTC
TRBJ1-1	TRBV29-1	NA	NA	CSVEISPGTEAFF	TGCAGCGTTGAAATCTCCCCTGGGACTGAAGCTTTCTTT
TRBJ2-1	TRBV7-9	NA	many	CASSLDGFQGGSYNEQFF	TGTGCCAGCAGCTTAGACGGGTTCCAGGGCGGCTCCTACAATGAGCAGTTCTTC
TRBJ1-5	TRBV6-5	NA	few	CASTTGDQPQHF	TGTGCCAGCACCACGGGGGATCAGCCCCAGCATTTT
TRBJ2-1	TRBV6-2/TRBV6-3	NA	many	CASSYRDPSYNEQFF	TGTGCCAGCAGTTACCGGGACCCGTCCTACAATGAGCAGTTCTTC
TRBJ2-2	TRBV11-2	NA	NA	CASSLAVPGPSRLFF	TGTGCCAGCAGCTTAGCCGTCCCGGGACCGAGTAGGCTGTTTTTT
TRBJ1-2	TRBV7-9	NA	NA	CASSFSFRSGNYGYTF	TGTGCCAGCAGCTTTAGTTTCCGCAGCGGTAACTATGGCTACACCTTC
TRBJ2-2	TRBV4-1	NA	few	CASSQEGRIGELFF	TGCGCCAGCAGCCAAGAGGGGAGGATCGGGGAGCTGTTTTTT
TRBJ1-3	TRBV11-2	NA	few	CASSLGRGNFSGNTIYF	TGTGCCAGCAGCTTGGGCAGGGGCAACTTCTCTGGAAACACCATATATTTT
TRBJ1-1	TRBV2	TRBD1	NA	CATELDRATEAFF	TGTGCCACCGAACTAGACAGGGCCACTGAAGCTTTCTTT
TRBJ1-1	TRBV7-8	TRBD1	many	CASSPGTGGKAFF	TGTGCCAGCAGCCCCGGGACAGGGGGCAAAGCTTTCTTT
TRBJ1-4	TRBV7-6	NA	NA	CASSLGAGSNEKLFF	TGTGCCAGCAGCTTAGGGGCAGGATCGAATGAAAAACTGTTTTTT
TRBJ2-2	TRBV9	NA	few	CASSPVAGELFF	TGTGCCAGCAGCCCGGTGGCCGGGGAGCTGTTTTTT
TRBJ2-5	TRBV12-3/TRBV12-4	TRBD1	many	CASSLYVPGRRGGRRYETQYF	TGTGCCAGCAGTTTATATGTACCCGGCAGACGAGGGGGCCGCCGGTATGAGACCCAGTACTTC
TRBJ1-1	TRBV6-6	NA	few	CASRIIRMNTEAFF	TGTGCCAGCAGAATTATTCGAATGAACACTGAAGCTTTCTTT
TRBJ1-2	TRBV20-1	NA	NA	CSARVETPEYGYTF	TGCAGTGCTAGAGTTGAGACACCAGAGTATGGCTACACCTTC
TRBJ1-6	TRBV7-8	NA	many	CASSSRGGEVSPLHF	TGTGCCAGCAGCTCTAGGGGGGGCGAGGTGTCACCCCTCCACTTT
TRBJ2-7	TRBV4-2	NA	few	CASSREDSYEQYF	TGTGCCAGCAGCCGGGAGGACAGCTACGAGCAGTACTTC
TRBJ2-1	TRBV18	NA	few	CASSPPGAGVDEQFF	TGTGCCAGCTCACCACCGGGGGCAGGGGTCGATGAGCAGTTCTTC
TRBJ2-7	TRBV7-2	TRBD1	many	CASSLNQGAVGEQYF	TGTGCCAGCAGCTTAAACCAGGGGGCCGTCGGCGAGCAGTACTTC
TRBJ2-7	TRBV11-2	NA	many	CASSRSSYEQYF	TGTGCCAGCAGCCGCTCATCCTACGAGCAGTACTTC
TRBJ2-7	TRBV7-9	NA	NA	CASSARTSRSYEQYF	TGTGCCAGCAGCGCGCGGACATCTCGATCCTACGAGCAGTACTTC
TRBJ2-5	TRBV6-2/TRBV6-3	TRBD2	few	CASSPWTSAETQYF	TGTGCCAGCAGCCCCTGGACTAGCGCAGAGACCCAGTACTTC
TRBJ1-1	TRBV18	TRBD1	many	CASSRTGDTEAFF	TGTGCCAGCTCTCGGACAGGGGACACTGAAGCTTTCTTT
TRBJ1-1	TRBV28	NA	many	CASSDGPGASTEAFF	TGTGCCAGCAGTGATGGGCCGGGGGCCAGCACTGAAGCTTTCTTT
TRBJ1-6	TRBV6-5	NA	many	CASSYVYGGTNSYNSPLHF	TGTGCCAGCAGTTACGTCTACGGCGGGACAAACTCCTATAATTCACCCCTCCACTTT
TRBJ2-1	TRBV10-2	NA	NA	CASRVRHIPSYNEQFF	TGCGCCAGCAGGGTCAGACACATTCCCTCCTACAATGAGCAGTTCTTC
TRBJ1-5	TRBV10-3	NA	many	CAISESDFWDNQPQHF	TGTGCCATCAGTGAGTCGGATTTCTGGGACAATCAGCCCCAGCATTTT